The clone carrying this TCR beta chain was counted many times. Generation of TCR beta libraries employed quantitative 5'-RACE incorporating molecular barcodes. TCRdb passed the 5' RACE reads through MiXCR, listing each CDR3 protein once. In the table there are approximately 90,000 distinct CDR3 sequences, almost 8.5% of which are singletons. CDR3 length: 16 residues. From germline, CDR1 is MRHNA and CDR2 SNTAGT. V lost 0 bases to trimming and J lost 2 bases, with 8 bases between them. This sample stems from a study of CD8 T cells in ankylosing spondylitis. The sequencing sample was made of blood, either unsorted or a sorted T cell fraction (not recorded which). This chain connects TRBV6-4 to TRBJ2-6, with D tentatively TRBD1 (5 bases). The TCR originated in a male donor with ankylosing spondylitis or in good health (not recorded which). CDR3 coding DNA: TGTGCCAGCAGTGACTCGACAGCCCCTGGGGCCAACGTCCTGACTTTC. This encodes CASSDSTAPGANVLTF.